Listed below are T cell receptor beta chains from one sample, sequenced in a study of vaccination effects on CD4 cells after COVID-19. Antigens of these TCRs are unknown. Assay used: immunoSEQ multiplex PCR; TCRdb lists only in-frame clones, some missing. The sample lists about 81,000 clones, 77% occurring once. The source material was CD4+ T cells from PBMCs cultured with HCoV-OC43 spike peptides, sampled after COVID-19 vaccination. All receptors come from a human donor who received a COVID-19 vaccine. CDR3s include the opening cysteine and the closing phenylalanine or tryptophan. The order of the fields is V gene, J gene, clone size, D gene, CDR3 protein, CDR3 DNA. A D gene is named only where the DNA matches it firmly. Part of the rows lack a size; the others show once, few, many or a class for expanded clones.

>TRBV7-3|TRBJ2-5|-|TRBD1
CASSAQTGGETQYF
TGTGCCAGCAGCGCCCAGACAGGGGGGGAGACCCAGTACTTC
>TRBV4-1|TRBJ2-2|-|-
CASRRAGVNTGELFF
TGCGCCAGCAGACGGGCAGGGGTCAACACCGGGGAGCTGTTTTTT
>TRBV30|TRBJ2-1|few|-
CAWSRGAPNEQFF
TGTGCCTGGAGTCGAGGGGCGCCGAATGAGCAGTTCTTC
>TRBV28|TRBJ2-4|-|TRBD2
CASSPGASGGLNIQYF
TGTGCCAGCAGCCCCGGCGCGAGCGGGGGGTTGAACATTCAGTACTTC
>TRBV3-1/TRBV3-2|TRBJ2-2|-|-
CASSQGRSGRRTGELFF
TGTGCCAGCAGCCAAGGTCGGTCGGGGCGTCGAACCGGGGAGCTGTTTTTT
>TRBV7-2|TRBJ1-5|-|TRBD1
CASSLQQGARQPQHF
TGTGCCAGCAGCTTACAACAGGGGGCTCGGCAGCCCCAGCATTTT
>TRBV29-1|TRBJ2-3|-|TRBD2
CSVRLAGGVNTQYF
TGCAGCGTTCGGCTAGCGGGGGGCGTGAATACGCAGTATTTT
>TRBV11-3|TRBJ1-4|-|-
CASNKRRGHNEKLFF
TGTGCCAGCAACAAGAGGCGGGGACATAATGAAAAACTGTTTTTT
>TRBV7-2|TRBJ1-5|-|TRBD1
CASRQGSGQPQHF
TGTGCCAGCCGACAGGGTTCGGGTCAGCCCCAGCATTTT
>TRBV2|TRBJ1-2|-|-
CASSEEVGYTF
TGTGCCAGCAGTGAAGAGGTTGGCTACACCTTC
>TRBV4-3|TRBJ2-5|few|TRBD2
CASSQDSRTSGETQYF
TGCGCCAGCAGCCAAGATTCTAGGACTAGCGGGGAGACCCAGTACTTC
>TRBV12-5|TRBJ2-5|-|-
CASGTGVGNQETQYF
TGTGCTAGTGGCACAGGAGTAGGGAACCAAGAGACCCAGTACTTC
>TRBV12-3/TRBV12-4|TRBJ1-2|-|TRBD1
CASSQRQGVGYTF
TGTGCCAGCAGTCAGCGACAGGGAGTTGGCTACACCTTC
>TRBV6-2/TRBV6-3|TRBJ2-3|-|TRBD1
CASSKGQGAGGDTQYF
TGTGCCAGCAGTAAGGGACAGGGGGCGGGTGGAGATACGCAGTATTTT
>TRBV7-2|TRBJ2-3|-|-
CASSLGLATDTQYF
TGTGCCAGCAGCTTGGGACTTGCGACAGATACGCAGTATTTT
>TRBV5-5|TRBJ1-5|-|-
CASSLGGSSAQHF
TGTGCCAGCAGCTTGGGGGGGTCTTCTGCCCAGCATTTT
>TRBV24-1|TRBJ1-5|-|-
CATSEGNSNQPQHF
TGTGCCACCAGTGAGGGGAATAGCAATCAGCCCCAGCATTTT
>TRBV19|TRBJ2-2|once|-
CASSIWEGVGGELFF
TGTGCCAGTAGTATATGGGAAGGGGTCGGCGGGGAGCTGTTTTTT
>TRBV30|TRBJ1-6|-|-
CAWSRPGNSWGSPLHF
TGTGCCTGGAGTAGGCCAGGGAATAGCTGGGGTTCACCCCTCCACTTT
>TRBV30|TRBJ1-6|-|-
CAWSLKDNSPLHF
TGTGCCTGGAGTCTGAAGGATAATTCACCCCTCCACTTT
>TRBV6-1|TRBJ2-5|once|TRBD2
CASSEPGLAKGETQYF
TGTGCCAGCAGTGAACCGGGACTAGCAAAAGGAGAGACCCAGTACTTC
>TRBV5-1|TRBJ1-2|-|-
CASSPLGRGSSNSGSSYTF
TGCGCCAGCAGCCCCTTAGGCCGTGGTTCCTCGAACAGCGGTAGTAGCTACACCTTC
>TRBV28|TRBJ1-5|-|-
CASSPLAWTAPEVGSNQPQHF
TGTGCCAGCAGCCCTTTGGCCTGGACAGCGCCCGAGGTAGGGAGCAATCAGCCCCAGCATTTT
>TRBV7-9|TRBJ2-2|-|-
CASSSQRGTGELFF
TGTGCCAGCAGCTCACAGAGGGGGACCGGGGAGCTGTTTTTT
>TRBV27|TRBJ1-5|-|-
CASSLIRSNQPQHF
TGTGCCAGCAGTTTAATCAGGAGCAATCAGCCCCAGCATTTT
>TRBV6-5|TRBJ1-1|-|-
CASLGVGTEAFF
TGTGCCAGCTTGGGGGTCGGCACTGAAGCTTTCTTT
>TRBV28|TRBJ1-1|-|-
CASSLWVSGGGTEAFF
TGTGCCAGCAGTTTGTGGGTCTCCGGAGGAGGCACTGAAGCTTTCTTT
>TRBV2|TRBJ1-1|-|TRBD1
CATLRTGANTEAFF
TGTGCCACCCTCCGGACAGGGGCGAACACTGAAGCTTTCTTT
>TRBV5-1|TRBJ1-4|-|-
CASSRGIGNEKLFF
TGCGCCAGCAGCAGGGGTATAGGTAATGAAAAACTGTTTTTT
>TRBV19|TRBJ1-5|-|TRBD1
CASSIGQGAAVGYQPQHF
TGTGCCAGTAGCATTGGACAGGGGGCGGCGGTGGGTTATCAGCCCCAGCATTTT
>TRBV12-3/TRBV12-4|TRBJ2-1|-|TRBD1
CASTDRDFGEQFF
TGTGCGAGCACGGACAGGGACTTCGGTGAGCAGTTCTTC
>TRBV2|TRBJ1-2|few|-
CASSERWGHGYTF
TGTGCCAGCAGTGAAAGGTGGGGACATGGCTACACCTTC
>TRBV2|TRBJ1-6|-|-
CASREAVGYSPLHF
TGTGCCAGCAGGGAGGCGGTAGGGTATTCACCCCTCCACTTT
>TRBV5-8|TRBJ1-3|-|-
CASRQFGSGNTIYF
TGTGCCAGCAGACAGTTCGGCTCTGGAAACACCATATATTTT
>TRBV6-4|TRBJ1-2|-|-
CASSRDSGYGYTF
TGTGCCAGCAGTCGCGACAGTGGGTATGGCTACACCTTC
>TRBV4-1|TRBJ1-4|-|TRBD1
CASSQRDRGLNEKLFF
TGCGCCAGCAGCCAAAGGGACAGGGGACTTAATGAAAAACTGTTTTTT
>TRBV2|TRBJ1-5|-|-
CASKSFGDQPQHF
TGTGCCAGCAAGAGTTTTGGGGATCAGCCCCAGCATTTT
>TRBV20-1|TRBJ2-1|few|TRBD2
CSASLGGEFF
TGCAGTGCTAGTTTGGGGGGGGAGTTCTTC
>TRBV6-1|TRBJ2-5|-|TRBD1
CASSASGQGAGAGGRKTQYF
TGTGCCAGCAGTGCCTCAGGACAGGGGGCGGGAGCGGGGGGCCGCAAGACCCAGTACTTC
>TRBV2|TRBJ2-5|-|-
CASSEWYAPGTQYF
TGTGCCAGCAGTGAATGGTACGCTCCGGGGACCCAGTACTTC
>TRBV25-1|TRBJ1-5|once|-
CASSEYGIPAPQHF
TGTGCCAGCAGTGAATATGGGATACCGGCACCCCAGCATTTT
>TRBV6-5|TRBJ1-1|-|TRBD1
CASRGQGVTEAFF
TGTGCCAGCAGGGGACAGGGTGTCACTGAAGCTTTCTTT
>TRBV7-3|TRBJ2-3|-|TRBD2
CASSLRGGATDTQYF
TGTGCCAGCAGCTTACGCGGGGGGGCCACAGATACGCAGTATTTT
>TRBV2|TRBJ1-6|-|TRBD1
CASSAGQVNNSPLHF
TGTGCCAGCAGTGCGGGACAGGTGAATAATTCACCCCTCCACTTT
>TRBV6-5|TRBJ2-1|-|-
CASTLRGRTDNEQFF
TGTGCCAGCACCTTACGGGGGAGAACAGACAATGAGCAGTTCTTC